The 9 T cell receptor beta chains below all came from one sample that was sequenced in a study of T cells expressing NK-cell markers. TCRdb re-called the 5' RACE reads; one entry per CDR3 protein, DNA not given. Seen in this sample are tens of thousands of distinct CDR3 sequences; the ten most common clones hold 58%. The material sequenced was blood T cells: a sorted CD56 or NKG2C T cell subset, CD4+ or CD8+ T cells, or bulk PBMC T cells (not recorded which). All receptors derive from a man aged 18-75 years in good health.

The chain joins TRBV18 to TRBJ1-4. Per the germline V gene, CDR1 is KGHSH and CDR2 is LQKENI. This CDR3 comprises 14 residues. The chain's CDR3 is CASSRRDKNEKLFF.

The chain joins TRBV3-1 to TRBJ2-1; TCRdb outputs TRBD1, but without DNA this stays unchecked. The germline CDR1 and CDR2 sequences are LGHDT and YNNKEL (reference sequence). The CDR3 length is 16 residues. This chain's CDR3 is CASSQDGGVRSREQFF.

CDR3 sequence: CASRRYAVYNEQFF. The genes are TRBV2 and TRBJ2-1. The CDR3 totals 14 residues. Germline assignment: CDR1 SNHLY and CDR2 FYNNEI.

This chain connects TRBV4-1 to TRBJ2-7; without DNA, the TCRdb call of TRBD2 cannot be checked. The CDR3 totals 17 residues. The germline V gene encodes CDR1 MGHRA and CDR2 YSYEKL. The CDR3 spells CASSQAGAGLSPYEQYF.

This chain connects TRBV2 to TRBJ2-1; TCRdb's D gene call, TRBD2, goes unchecked for lack of DNA. The CDR3 has 13 residues. The germline V gene has CDR1 SNHLY and CDR2 FYNNEI. The CDR3 loop is CASSDNGISGKIF.

V is TRBV15 and J is TRBJ2-6; TCRdb's D call, TRBD1, is unchecked because there is no DNA. The CDR3 has 16 residues. Germline V gene lookup returns CDR1 LNHNV and CDR2 YYDKDF (reference sequence). This chain's CDR3 is CATSRGRYSGANVLTF. Together with reference TRBV15 and TRBJ2-6, the CDR3 gives the full variable domain: DAMVIQNPRYQVTQFGKPVTLSCSQTLNHNVMYWYQQKSSQAPKLLFHYYDKDFNNEADTPDNFQSRRPNTSFCFLDIRSPGLGDTAMYLCATSRGRYSGANVLTFGAGSRLTVL.

The chain is built from TRBV4-3 and TRBJ1-3; no DNA is available, so the TRBD1 call from TCRdb remains unchecked. CDR3 length equals 16 residues. Germline V gives CDR1 LGHNA, CDR2 YSLEER. CDR3 sequence: CASSQDVTGAGNTIYF.

V is TRBV9 and J is TRBJ2-7. In germline, CDR1 is SGDLS, CDR2 YYNGEE. The CDR3 has 14 amino acids. This CDR3 reads CASSVGDNPYEQYF.

The gene calls are TRBV12-3 or TRBV12-4 and TRBJ1-6. The CDR3 extends over 14 amino acids. The CDR3 sequence: CASSFTGPNSPLHF.